The 5 T cell receptor beta chains below were found in one sample sequenced in a study of blood T cell repertoires in COVID-19. Here immunoSEQ multiplex PCR was the method, and the copy in TCRdb shows in-frame clones only, minus some. The sample consists of about 48,000 clones, about 83% of them appearing once. The specimen sequenced was peripheral blood. Receptors were obtained from an older woman with acute or convalescent COVID-19.

This clone was seen more than once but under ten times. The V gene is TRBV2, the J gene TRBJ1-4; D may be TRBD1 (5 bases). This CDR3 has 15 amino acids. The germline CDR1 and CDR2 sequences are SNHLY and FYNNEI. V gave up 1 base and J gave up 5 bases, with 11 bases separating them. CDR3 amino acids: CASSEGRQGNEKLFF. For the CDR3, the DNA is TGTGCCAGCAGTGAAGGTCGGCAGGGAAATGAAAAACTGTTTTTT.

This clone was detected once. The CDR3 bases are TGTGCCAGCAGCTTAGGGGGCTCTGGGATCTATGGCTACACCTTC. This codes for CASSLGGSGIYGYTF. The rearrangement uses TRBV7-6 and TRBJ1-2, with D possibly TRBD1 on 5 matching bases. CDR3 length: 15 amino acids. CDR1 and CDR2 (germline): SGHVS, FNYEAQ. Trimming removed 1 base at V and 4 bases at J, with 13 bases between.

J is TRBJ2-5 and V is TRBV11-2, with TRBD2 matching over 8 bases. The germline V gene has CDR1 SGHAT and CDR2 FQNNGV. The CDR3 runs to 15 residues. The ends lost 4 bases at V and 5 bases at J; junction bases unmatched: 9. This CDR3 reads CASSSARGGSETQYF. CDR3 DNA: TGTGCCAGCAGCTCCGCCCGGGGGGGGTCGGAGACCCAGTACTTC.

V is TRBV11-2 and J is TRBJ1-1; the match to TRBD1 covers 7 bases. The CDR3 consists of 14 residues. Looked up from germline, CDR1 is SGHAT and CDR2 is FQNNGV. With V trimmed by 3 bases and J by 5 bases, 6 bases remained unmatched. CDR3 nucleotides: TGTGCCAGCAGCTTTGACAGGGAAGCAACTGAAGCTTTCTTT. Amino acids: CASSFDREATEAFF.

This chain connects TRBV7-2 to TRBJ1-5, with TRBD1 identical over 7 bases. The CDR3 has 16 residues. Trimming removed 6 bases from V and 1 base from J; junction bases left unmatched: 9. Germline V gives CDR1 SGHTA, CDR2 FQGNSA. CDR3 in DNA: TGTGCCAGCAGTATCCTAGGGGGCCAGAGCAATCAGCCCCAGCATTTT. This codes for CASSILGGQSNQPQHF.